Listed here are 20 T cell receptor beta chains from one sample, sequenced in a study of shared clonotypes between healthy human individuals. Sequenced by immunoSEQ multiplex PCR; TCRdb stores in-frame clones only, minus some. The table lists 2 million to 3 million clones, just over 90% of them singletons, with 0.14% in the top ten. Sequenced input: naive CD4+ T cells sorted from blood. Subset noted: CD45RA+ positively selected. The receptor source for this set is a man younger than 30 in good health.

The chain combines TRBV6-1 with TRBJ2-7, with 9 positions matching TRBD2. Trimming removed 10 bases from V and 0 bases from J; junction bases left unmatched: 7. The CDR3 runs 14 residues. The V gene's germline CDR1 is MNHNS and CDR2 SASEGT. The CDR3 DNA is TGTGCCACCACCGGGACTAGCAGCTCCTACGAGCAGTACTTC. The encoded protein is CATTGTSSSYEQYF.

The chain has TRBV2 and TRBJ2-5; D is unclear. There are 17 residues in the CDR3. Per germline, CDR1 SNHLY and CDR2 FYNNEI. The V end was cut by 2 bases, the J end by 0 bases, with 16 bases between. CDR3 residues: CASSERVKGLYQETQYF. The CDR3 DNA follows: TGTGCCAGCAGTGAAAGAGTGAAGGGATTGTACCAAGAGACCCAGTACTTC.

The chain uses TRBV5-8 and TRBJ2-7; TRBD1 aligns across 8 bases. The junction had 14 bases not matched to a gene; V was cut back by 5 bases and J by 7 bases. The CDR3 runs to 15 residues. The V gene's germline CDR1 is SGHTS and CDR2 YDEGEE. The CDR3 loop is CASSLTGTGLWEQYF. CDR3 nucleotides: TGTGCCAGCAGTTTGACCGGGACAGGCCTTTGGGAGCAGTACTTC.

The chain recombines TRBV7-9 with TRBJ2-6; D may correspond to TRBD1 or TRBD2 (5 bases each). V was cut by 5 bases and J by 1 base, with 18 bases left in between. This CDR3 region has 18 residues. CDR1 is SEHNR, CDR2 FQNEAQ, per germline (reference sequence). Here the CDR3 DNA reads TGTGCCAGCAGCGACCGGGACCGAGGTCCGTCTGGGGCCAACGTCCTGACTTTC. This gives the protein CASSDRDRGPSGANVLTF.

The V call is TRBV7-9, the J call TRBJ1-4, with TRBD1 identical over 8 bases. Trimming at V came to 6 bases and at J to 7 bases, leaving 10 bases not matched to a gene. The CDR3 is 15 amino acids. The germline V gene encodes CDR1 SEHNR and CDR2 FQNEAQ (reference sequence). The CDR3 bases are TGTGCCAGCAGACGCTCGGACAGGGAGAGTGAAAAACTGTTTTTT. Amino acid sequence: CASRRSDRESEKLFF.

The chain couples TRBV5-1 to TRBJ2-5, with 7 bases that match TRBD1. With V trimmed by 4 bases and J by 5 bases, 5 bases remained unmatched. There are 13 residues in the CDR3. The V gene's germline CDR1 is SGHRS and CDR2 YFSETQ. The CDR3: CASSNTGVETQYF. In nucleotides, the CDR3 is TGCGCCAGCAGCAATACAGGGGTGGAGACCCAGTACTTC.

This sequence joins TRBV7-9 and TRBJ1-1; the D is unclear. The CDR3 runs 19 residues. Trimming pared 1 base from V and 5 bases from J, leaving 26 bases between. Germline V gene sequence: CDR1 SEHNR, CDR2 FQNEAQ (reference sequence). The CDR3 sequence is CASSLGGLVVVTRGTEAFF. In DNA, the CDR3 is TGTGCCAGCAGCTTAGGAGGGCTCGTAGTTGTAACCCGGGGTACTGAAGCTTTCTTT.

The rearrangement links TRBV23-1 to TRBJ2-4, with 10 bases fitting TRBD2. TRBV23-1 is given ORF status, its function remaining uncertain. The CDR3 is 17 residues long. J lost 1 base, V lost 5 bases, and 8 bases had no gene match. CDR3 DNA: TGCGCCAGCAGTACTAGCGGGGAGACTCCCGCCAAAAACATTCAGTACTTC. This encodes CASSTSGETPAKNIQYF.

The rearrangement joins TRBV7-2 to TRBJ1-1, with a possible D match to TRBD1 (5 bases). Trimming pared 3 bases from V and 4 bases from J, leaving 15 bases between. CDR1 is SGHTA and CDR2 is FQGNSA in the germline V gene. The CDR3 is made up of 15 amino acids. This chain's CDR3 is CASSFRGTTFTEAFF. The CDR3 region has the DNA TGTGCCAGCAGCTTCCGAGGGACTACCTTCACTGAAGCTTTCTTT.

The chain links TRBV11-3 to TRBJ2-3, with 8 bases that match TRBD1. In germline, CDR1 is SGHNT, CDR2 YENEEA. The CDR3 runs 14 residues. V was pared by 4 bases and J by 3 bases, with 3 bases of the junction left unmatched. The CDR3: CASSSRDRTDTQYF. The CDR3 DNA is TGTGCCAGCAGCTCAAGGGACAGGACAGATACGCAGTATTTT.

Note on this clone: This same CDR3 is encoded by further DNA sequences in the sample. V usage is TRBV7-2 and J usage is TRBJ2-7, with a weak D call TRBD2 (6 bases). V shed 5 bases and J shed 2 bases, with 19 bases lying between them. The CDR3 covers 16 residues. Germline V gives CDR1 SGHTA, CDR2 FQGNSA. The CDR3: CASSPAGTSGTYEQYF. Here the CDR3 DNA reads TGTGCCAGCAGCCCAGCCGGGACTTCCGGTACCTACGAGCAGTACTTC.

J is TRBJ2-3 and V is TRBV7-2, with a weak D call TRBD1 (5 bases). V lost 2 bases, J lost 4 bases, and 16 bases lay in between. Germline V CDR1 and CDR2: SGHTA, FQGNSA. The CDR3 runs to 16 residues. DNA of the CDR3: TGTGCCAGCAGCTTAAGGGGTCGGGCGGACCCAGATACGCAGTATTTT. Residues: CASSLRGRADPDTQYF.

This clone was detected once. This chain uses TRBV5-4 with TRBJ1-2; no reliable D call. This CDR3 is built from 12 residues. V shed 4 bases and J shed 9 bases, with 13 bases lying between them. Germline V gene lookup returns CDR1 SGHNT and CDR2 YYREEE (reference sequence). CDR3 loop: CASSPDVQSYTF. DNA of the CDR3: TGTGCCAGCAGCCCGGACGTACAAAGCTACACCTTC.

In regard to this clone: Other nucleotide sequences from this sample produce the same CDR3. V gene TRBV5-1 combines with J gene TRBJ2-5, with D unclear. The V gene lost 2 bases and the J gene lost 3 bases, with 5 bases spanning the gap. The CDR3 runs 12 residues. The germline V gene encodes CDR1 SGHRS and CDR2 YFSETQ. CDR3 nucleotide sequence: TGCGCCAGCAGCTTAAGGGAAGAGACCCAGTACTTC. This codes for CASSLREETQYF.

This chain joins TRBV4-3 and TRBJ1-2; no firm D call. The CDR3 spans 17 residues. V was cut by 0 bases and J by 1 base, with 15 bases left in between. Per germline, CDR1 LGHNA and CDR2 YSLEER. The CDR3 bases are TGCGCCAGCAGCCAAGAAGGGAAAGGGAACCTTAACTATGGCTACACCTTC. Its translation is CASSQEGKGNLNYGYTF.

The rearrangement joins TRBV5-4 to TRBJ2-7, with 7 bases that match TRBD1. Losses at the gene ends were 4 bases for V and 1 base for J; bases not matched to a gene: 5. The length of the CDR3 is 14 residues. The germline CDR1 and CDR2 sequences are SGHNT and YYREEE (reference sequence). Written as DNA, the CDR3 is TGTGCCAGCAGCACCCGGGACAGATCCTACGAGCAGTACTTC. Residues: CASSTRDRSYEQYF.

This chain joins TRBV19 and TRBJ1-6; a possible D gene is TRBD1 (5 bases). V shed 1 base and J shed 9 bases, with 10 bases lying between them. The CDR3 loop spans 14 amino acids. Germline CDR1 is LNHDA and CDR2 is SQIVND (reference sequence). The CDR3, as DNA: TGTGCCAGTAGTATAGGCGACAGTGCTTCACCCCTCCACTTT. It is translated as CASSIGDSASPLHF.

This sequence joins TRBV5-5 and TRBJ2-7; D is perhaps TRBD1 (6 bases). This CDR3 comprises 15 residues. Germline CDR1 is SGHKS and CDR2 is YYEKEE (reference sequence). V lost 4 bases and J lost 6, with 20 bases in between. This CDR3 reads CASSPPGTPSGEQYF. The CDR3 DNA follows: TGTGCCAGCAGCCCCCCAGGGACACCGTCCGGCGAGCAGTACTTC.

V gene TRBV10-3 combines with J gene TRBJ2-7; 10 positions match TRBD1. In germline, CDR1 is ENHRY, CDR2 SYGVKD. Losses at the gene ends were 4 bases for V and 3 bases for J; bases not matched to a gene: 3. The CDR3 covers 14 residues. This CDR3 reads CAISGTGGNYEQYF. Here the CDR3 DNA reads TGTGCCATCAGTGGGACAGGGGGTAACTACGAGCAGTACTTC.

V is TRBV2 and J is TRBJ1-4, with 7 bases identical to TRBD1. The CDR3 contains 15 residues. The germline V gene encodes CDR1 SNHLY and CDR2 FYNNEI. The ends lost 8 bases at V and 0 bases at J; junction bases unmatched: 6. CDR3 in amino acids: CASSEQGSTNEKLFF. CDR3 DNA: TGTGCCAGCTCTGAACAGGGGTCAACTAATGAAAAACTGTTTTTT.